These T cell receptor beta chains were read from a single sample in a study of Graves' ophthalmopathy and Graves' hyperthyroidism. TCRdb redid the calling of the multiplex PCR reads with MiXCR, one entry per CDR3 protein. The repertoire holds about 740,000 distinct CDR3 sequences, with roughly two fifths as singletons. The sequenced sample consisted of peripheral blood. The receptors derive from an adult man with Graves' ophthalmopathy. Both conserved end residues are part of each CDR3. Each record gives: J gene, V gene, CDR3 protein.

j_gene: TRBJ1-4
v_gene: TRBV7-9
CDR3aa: CASSWGGTGDHGKLFF

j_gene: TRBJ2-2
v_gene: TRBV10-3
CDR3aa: CAISTGTLLFAGGELFF

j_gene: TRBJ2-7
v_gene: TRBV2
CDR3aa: CASSDMRPWDEQYF

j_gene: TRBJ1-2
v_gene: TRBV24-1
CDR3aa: CATSDRAGGGGYTF

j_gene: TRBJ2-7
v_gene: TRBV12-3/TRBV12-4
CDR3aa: CPLRGTYEQYF

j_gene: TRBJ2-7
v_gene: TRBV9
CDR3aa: CASPPRSDLPSSYEQYF

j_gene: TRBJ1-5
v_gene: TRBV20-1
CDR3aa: CSARVRGYSNQPQHF

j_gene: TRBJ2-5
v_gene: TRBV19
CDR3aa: CATLGRTGQGEETQYF

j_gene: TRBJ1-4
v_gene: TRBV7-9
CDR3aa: CASSSGPAEKLFF

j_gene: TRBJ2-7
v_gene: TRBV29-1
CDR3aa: CSVVRGSDEQYF

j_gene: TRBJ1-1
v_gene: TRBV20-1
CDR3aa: CSATTSGGWNEQFF

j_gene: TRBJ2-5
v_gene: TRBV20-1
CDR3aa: CSARTGGMETQYF

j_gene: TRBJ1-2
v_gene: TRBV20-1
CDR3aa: CSADGRIPRSGYTF

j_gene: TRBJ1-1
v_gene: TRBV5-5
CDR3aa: CASSHYDRRNTEAFF

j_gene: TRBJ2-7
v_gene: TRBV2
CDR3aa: CASSEYRDRSYEQYF

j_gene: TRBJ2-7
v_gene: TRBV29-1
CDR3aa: CSVEDWGTETYEQYF

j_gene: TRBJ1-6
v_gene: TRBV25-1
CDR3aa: CASSGNRLDSPLHF